Below, 14 T cell receptor beta chains from the same sample are listed, as sequenced in a study of PD-L1 blockade in urothelial cancer. TCRdb's table, derived via immunoSEQ multiplex PCR, lists solely in-frame clones and lacks some. The sample has about 82,000 clones, 82% seen once; the top ten hold around 9.5%. The sequenced sample was PBMCs, obtained around atezolizumab (anti-PD-L1) treatment. These TCRs come from an older man with urothelial cancer.

This chain links TRBV30 with TRBJ2-7; the match to TRBD1 covers 8 bases. The junction had 4 bases not matched to a gene; V was cut back by 3 bases and J by 3 bases. This CDR3 region has 13 residues. Germline assignment: CDR1 GTSNPN and CDR2 SVGIG (reference sequence). DNA for the CDR3: TGTGCCTGGAGCAGACAGGGGAGCTACGAGCAGTACTTC. It is translated as CAWSRQGSYEQYF.

V gene TRBV5-1 combines with J gene TRBJ1-1; 10 bases match TRBD1. The CDR3 spans 15 residues. The V segment lost 0 bases and the J segment 3 bases; nucleotides outside the gene matches: 2. The germline gives CDR1 SGHRS, CDR2 YFSETQ. CDR3 sequence (DNA): TGCGCCAGCAGCTTGGTCGGGACAGGGGACACTGAAGCTTTCTTT. This translates into CASSLVGTGDTEAFF. Combining the CDR3 with reference TRBV5-1 and TRBJ1-1 gives the whole variable domain KAGVTQTPRYLIKTRGQQVTLSCSPISGHRSVSWYQQTPGQGLQFLFEYFSETQRNKGNFPGRFSGRQFSNSRSEMNVSTLELGDSALYLCASSLVGTGDTEAFFGQGTRLTVV.

This sequence joins TRBV6-6 and TRBJ2-3; 10 bases agree with TRBD2. In germline, CDR1 is MNHNY, CDR2 SVGAGI (reference sequence). With V trimmed by 6 bases and J by 0 bases, 3 bases remained unmatched. The CDR3 runs 15 residues. The CDR3 DNA reads TGTGCCAGCAGAATTAGCGGGGGGAGCACAGATACGCAGTATTTT. Encoded protein: CASRISGGSTDTQYF.

This clone was observed a single time. The chain combines TRBV7-9 with TRBJ1-2, with 8 bases matching TRBD1. J lost 4 bases, V lost 1 base, and 5 bases had no gene match. The CDR3 extends over 15 amino acids. The germline V gene encodes CDR1 SEHNR and CDR2 FQNEAQ (reference sequence). The chain's CDR3 is CASSLGDRGGYGYTF. CDR3 nucleotides: TGTGCCAGCAGCTTAGGAGACAGGGGAGGCTATGGCTACACCTTC. The full variable domain, in which reference TRBV7-9 and TRBJ1-2 provide the parts outside the CDR3, is DTGVSQNPRHKITKRGQNVTFRCDPISEHNRLYWYRQTLGQGPEFLTYFQNEAQLEKSRLLSDRFSAERPKGSFSTLEIQRTEQGDSAMYLCASSLGDRGGYGYTFGSGTRLTVV.

This clone was seen more than once but under ten times. As DNA, the CDR3 is TGTGCCAGCAGCACACAGGGGGGGACTGAAGCTTTCTTT. Protein sequence: CASSTQGGTEAFF. The chain carries TRBV7-2 and TRBJ1-1; 8 nucleotides agree with TRBD1. Germline V gene data show CDR1 as SGHTA and CDR2 as FQGNSA. J lost 5 bases, V lost 5 bases, and 4 bases had no gene match. The CDR3 runs 13 residues.

CDR3 in DNA: TGTGCCAGTAGCTATGACAGAGGCAATGAGCAGTTCTTC. Translated: CASSYDRGNEQFF. The V call is TRBV19, the J call TRBJ2-1; possible D gene TRBD1, 5 bases. This CDR3 is 13 amino acids long. The V and J ends lost 6 bases and 6 bases respectively, with 12 bases between them. The germline V gene has CDR1 LNHDA and CDR2 SQIVND (reference sequence).

This clone has only a few counts. The chain couples TRBV5-6 to TRBJ1-2; TRBD1 matches 7 bases. CDR3 size: 14 residues. V gave up 4 bases and J gave up 4 bases; unmatched junction bases: 7. The germline gives CDR1 SGHDT, CDR2 YYEEEE. CDR3 bases: TGTGCCAGCAGCCGACAGAACAGGGGCTATGGCTACACCTTC. This codes for CASSRQNRGYGYTF.

This sequence joins TRBV5-6 and TRBJ1-1; D is unclear. The germline CDR1 and CDR2 sequences are SGHDT and YYEEEE. The CDR3 is 13 residues long. Trimming left V 0 bases short and J 3 bases short, with 6 bases between. CDR3: CASSLESYTEAFF. CDR3 DNA sequence: TGTGCCAGCAGCTTGGAATCATACACTGAAGCTTTCTTT.

A few counts support this clone. The V call is TRBV27, the J call TRBJ2-7; the match to TRBD2 covers 15 bases. The junction had 18 bases not matched to a gene; V was cut back by 5 bases and J by 7 bases. Germline loops: CDR1 MNHEY, CDR2 SMNVEV (reference sequence). The CDR3 covers 19 residues. CDR3 sequence reads: CASSPLGLAGGLGSGEQYF. The CDR3 DNA reads TGTGCCAGCAGTCCCCTCGGACTAGCGGGAGGGCTCGGGTCGGGGGAGCAGTACTTC.

For this clone: Other DNA sequences from this sample encode an identical CDR3 as well. V and J are TRBV11-3 and TRBJ2-3; the match to TRBD1 covers 7 bases. V lost 5 bases to trimming and J lost 1 base; unmatched junction nucleotides: 3. Germline V gene data show CDR1 as SGHNT and CDR2 as YENEEA. The CDR3 totals 14 residues. This CDR3 reads CASSVGQGTDTQYF. The CDR3 DNA reads as TGTGCCAGCAGCGTAGGACAGGGCACAGATACGCAGTATTTT.

The V gene is TRBV19, the J gene TRBJ2-7; 7 bases agree with TRBD1. Germline-derived CDR1 and CDR2 are LNHDA and SQIVND (reference sequence). V lost 5 bases and J lost 0; bases outside the gene matches: 4. The CDR3 is made up of 14 amino acids. The CDR3 reads CASSVRGTSYEQYF. In nucleotides, the CDR3 is TGTGCCAGTAGTGTCAGGGGGACCTCCTACGAGCAGTACTTC.

The chain is built from TRBV19 and TRBJ2-7; TRBD1 matches at 10 bases. Germline lookup yields CDR1 LNHDA and CDR2 SQIVND (reference sequence). The CDR3 is 14 residues long. V was pared by 5 bases and J by 5 bases, with 6 bases of the junction left unmatched. CDR3 bases: TGTGCCAGTAGTGAAGTGGGACAGGGGAACGAGCAGTACTTC. Its translation: CASSEVGQGNEQYF.

The chain joins TRBV5-8 to TRBJ2-1, with D perhaps TRBD1 (6 bases). The CDR3 totals 17 residues. Trimming cost V 0 bases and J 8 bases, with 21 bases left between them. CDR1 and CDR2 (germline): SGHTS, YDEGEE. Here the CDR3 DNA reads TGTGCCAGCAGCTTGGTGTTGGGCTCAGGGGTATTGGATGAGCAGTTCTTC. It yields the protein CASSLVLGSGVLDEQFF.

The DNA of the CDR3 is TGTGCCAGCAGTGAGATGGGACAGAATAATTCACCCCTCCACTTT. The encoded protein is CASSEMGQNNSPLHF. The chain employs TRBV2 and TRBJ1-6; 7 bases map to TRBD1. Germline values: CDR1 SNHLY, CDR2 FYNNEI. The CDR3 is 15 amino acids. Trimming at V came to 3 bases and at J to 5 bases, leaving 4 bases not matched to a gene.